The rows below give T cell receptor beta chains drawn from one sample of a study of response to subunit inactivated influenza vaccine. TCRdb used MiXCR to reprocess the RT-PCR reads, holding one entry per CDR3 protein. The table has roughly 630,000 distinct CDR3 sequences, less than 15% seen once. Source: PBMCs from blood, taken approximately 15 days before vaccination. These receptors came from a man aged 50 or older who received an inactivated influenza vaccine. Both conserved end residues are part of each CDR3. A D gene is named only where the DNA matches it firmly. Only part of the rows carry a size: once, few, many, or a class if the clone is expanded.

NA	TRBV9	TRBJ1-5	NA	CASSVESFGQPQHF	TGTGCCAGCAGCGTAGAATCGTTCGGTCAGCCCCAGCATTTT
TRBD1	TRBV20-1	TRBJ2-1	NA	CSARSDRGREQFF	TGCAGTGCTCGGTCGGACAGGGGACGCGAGCAGTTCTTC
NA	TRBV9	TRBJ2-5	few	CASSVGVTAQETQYF	TGTGCCAGCAGCGTAGGGGTAACGGCGCAAGAGACCCAGTACTTC
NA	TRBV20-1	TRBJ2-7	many	CSARDLAEQYF	TGCAGTGCTAGAGATCTAGCAGAGCAGTACTTC
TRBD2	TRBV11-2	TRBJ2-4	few	CASSLFAFGRDTKNIQYF	TGTGCCAGCAGCTTATTTGCTTTCGGGAGGGATACCAAAAACATTCAGTACTTC
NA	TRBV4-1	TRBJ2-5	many	CASSQAETAETQYF	TGCGCCAGCAGCCAAGCCGAGACTGCGGAGACCCAGTACTTC
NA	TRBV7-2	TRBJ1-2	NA	CASSLWDRNNYGYTF	TGTGCCAGCAGCTTATGGGACCGAAATAACTATGGCTACACCTTC
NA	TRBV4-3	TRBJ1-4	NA	CASSQDGRGDPNEKLFF	TGCGCCAGCAGCCAAGATGGCCGGGGGGATCCTAATGAAAAACTGTTTTTT
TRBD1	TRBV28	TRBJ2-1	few	CASSPSPGTGRSEQFF	TGTGCCAGCAGTCCCTCCCCGGGGACAGGGCGCTCTGAGCAGTTCTTC
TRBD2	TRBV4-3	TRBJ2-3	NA	CASSQGGTSRLADTQYF	TGCGCCAGCAGCCAAGGCGGGACTAGTCGACTCGCAGATACGCAGTATTTT
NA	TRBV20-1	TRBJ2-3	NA	CSAPGRPRLGTQYF	TGCAGTGCCCCTGGTCGCCCTCGTTTAGGTACGCAGTATTTT
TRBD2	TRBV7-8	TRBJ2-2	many	CASSQGLAGGGRSGELFF	TGTGCCAGCAGCCAAGGACTAGCGGGAGGGGGAAGGTCGGGGGAGCTGTTTTTT
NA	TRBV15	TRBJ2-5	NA	CATSRVPGSQETQYF	TGTGCCACCAGCAGAGTTCCGGGTTCCCAAGAGACCCAGTACTTC
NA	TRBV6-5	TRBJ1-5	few	CASSHHRDYSNQPQHF	TGTGCCAGCAGTCACCACAGGGACTATAGCAATCAGCCCCAGCATTTT
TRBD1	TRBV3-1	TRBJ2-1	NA	CASSHRQGTYNEQFF	TGTGCCAGCAGCCACAGACAGGGGACCTACAATGAGCAGTTCTTC
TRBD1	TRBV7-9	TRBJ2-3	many	CASRSQGADTQYF	TGTGCCAGCAGATCACAGGGGGCTGATACGCAGTATTTT
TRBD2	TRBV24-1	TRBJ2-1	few	CATSDPSGRLNEQFF	TGTGCCACCAGTGACCCTAGCGGCCGACTCAATGAGCAGTTCTTC
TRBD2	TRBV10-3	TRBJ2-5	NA	CAIRDTLAGGRETQYF	TGTGCCATCAGGGACACGCTAGCGGGGGGGCGTGAGACCCAGTACTTC
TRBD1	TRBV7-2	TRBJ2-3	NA	CASSSPGQALVSTDTQYF	TGTGCCAGCAGCTCGCCCGGACAGGCCCTAGTGAGCACAGATACGCAGTATTTT
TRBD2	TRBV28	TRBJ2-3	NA	CASSLAGSKVTQYF	TGTGCCAGCAGCTTAGCGGGAAGCAAGGTTACGCAGTATTTT
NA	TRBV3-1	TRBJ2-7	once	CASSQVTAYEQYF	TGTGCCAGCAGCCAGGTCACTGCCTACGAGCAGTACTTC
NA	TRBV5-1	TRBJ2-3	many	CASSPGGTDTQYF	TGTGCCAGCTCACCGGGGGGCACAGATACGCAGTATTTT
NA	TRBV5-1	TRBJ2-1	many	CASSLEQAYNEQFF	TGCGCCAGCAGCTTGGAGCAGGCCTACAATGAGCAGTTCTTC
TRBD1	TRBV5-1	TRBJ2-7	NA	CASKTGINYEQYF	TGCGCCAGTAAGACAGGGATTAACTACGAGCAGTACTTC
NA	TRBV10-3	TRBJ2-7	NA	CASQRQGGTYEQYF	TGTGCCAGCCAGAGGCAGGGGGGGACCTACGAGCAGTACTTC
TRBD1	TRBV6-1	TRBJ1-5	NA	CASSEGQGVQPQHF	TGTGCCAGCAGTGAGGGACAGGGGGTTCAGCCCCAGCATTTT
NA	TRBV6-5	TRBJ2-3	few	CASSYSASPFNTQYF	TGTGCCAGCAGTTACTCGGCTAGTCCCTTCAATACGCAGTATTTT
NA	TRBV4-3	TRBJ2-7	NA	CASSQGGQDEQYF	TGCGCCAGCAGCCAAGGAGGGCAGGACGAGCAGTACTTC
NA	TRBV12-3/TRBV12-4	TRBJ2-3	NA	CASSLWDIRTDTQYF	TGTGCCAGCAGTCTATGGGACATACGCACAGATACGCAGTATTTT
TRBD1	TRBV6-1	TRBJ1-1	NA	CASSEQGNLNTEAFF	TGTGCCAGCAGCGAACAGGGGAACTTGAACACTGAAGCTTTCTTT
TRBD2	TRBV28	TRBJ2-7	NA	CASKGTSGLYEQYF	TGTGCCAGCAAAGGGACTAGCGGATTATACGAGCAGTACTTC
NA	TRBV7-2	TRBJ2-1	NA	CASSFRRGTYNEQFF	TGTGCCAGCAGCTTCCGCCGGGGGACCTACAATGAGCAGTTCTTC
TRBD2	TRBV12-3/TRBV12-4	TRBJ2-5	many	CASSPTSGREETQYF	TGTGCCAGCAGCCCGACTAGCGGGAGAGAAGAGACCCAGTACTTC
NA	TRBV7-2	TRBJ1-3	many	CASSVGQGSGNTIYF	TGTGCCAGCAGCGTAGGGCAGGGGTCTGGAAACACCATATATTTT
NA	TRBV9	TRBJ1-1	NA	CASSVDSRNTEAFF	TGTGCCAGCAGCGTAGATTCCCGGAACACTGAAGCTTTCTTT
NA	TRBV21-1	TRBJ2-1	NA	CASSISSGTDYEQFF	TGTGCCAGCAGCATATCTAGCGGGACGGATTATGAGCAGTTCTTC
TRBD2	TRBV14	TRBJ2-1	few	CASSLRTSGGSSYNEQFF	TGTGCCAGCAGCCTTAGGACTAGCGGGGGAAGCTCCTACAATGAGCAGTTCTTC
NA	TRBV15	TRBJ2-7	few	CATSREGGNEQYF	TGTGCCACCAGCAGAGAGGGTGGGAACGAGCAGTACTTC
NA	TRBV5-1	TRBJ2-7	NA	CASSLYPEGEQYF	TGCGCCAGCAGCTTATATCCTGAGGGCGAGCAGTACTTC
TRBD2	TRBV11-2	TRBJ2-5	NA	CASSFSAGGLQETQYF	TGTGCCAGCAGCTTCTCAGCGGGGGGGCTGCAAGAGACCCAGTACTTC